Listed below are T cell receptor beta chains from one sample, sequenced in a study of blood T cell repertoires in COVID-19. TCRdb's copy holds only in-frame clones and misses some; the assay was immunoSEQ multiplex PCR. The sample records about 220,000 clones, about 80% being singletons. Input material: peripheral blood. Receptors originate from a woman aged 30 to 39 who had recovered from COVID-19. Each CDR3 is given with its conserved first and last residue. Fields, in order: J gene, V gene, clone size, D gene, CDR3 DNA, CDR3 protein. The D gene is left open where the match is weak. Not all rows give a size; the values are once, few, many and, for expanded clones, a class.

j_gene: TRBJ1-2; v_gene: TRBV18; abundance: NA; d_gene: TRBD1; CDR3nt: TGTGCCAGCTCACCAGTTCCCGTGACAGGGAACTATGGCTACACCTTC; CDR3aa: CASSPVPVTGNYGYTF
j_gene: TRBJ2-3; v_gene: TRBV19; abundance: NA; d_gene: TRBD2; CDR3nt: TGTGCCAGTACCGCGACTAGCGCTAGCACAGATACGCAGTATTTT; CDR3aa: CASTATSASTDTQYF
j_gene: TRBJ2-5; v_gene: TRBV11-2; abundance: NA; d_gene: NA; CDR3nt: TGTGCCAGCAGCTTCGGACTAACCGATGGGACCCAGTACTTC; CDR3aa: CASSFGLTDGTQYF
j_gene: TRBJ1-2; v_gene: TRBV3-1/TRBV3-2; abundance: NA; d_gene: NA; CDR3nt: TGTGCCAGCAGCCGAAAAGGGGGGGATTCGGACTATGGCTACACCTTC; CDR3aa: CASSRKGGDSDYGYTF
j_gene: TRBJ1-5; v_gene: TRBV5-1; abundance: NA; d_gene: TRBD1; CDR3nt: TGCGCCAGCAGCTTGGGGCCACAGGGGTCCAATCAGCCCCAGCATTTT; CDR3aa: CASSLGPQGSNQPQHF
j_gene: TRBJ2-7; v_gene: TRBV6-5; abundance: NA; d_gene: NA; CDR3nt: TGTGCCAGCAGTTACAGTCGACAGGTCAACGAGCAGTACTTC; CDR3aa: CASSYSRQVNEQYF
j_gene: TRBJ1-3; v_gene: TRBV6-2/TRBV6-3; abundance: once; d_gene: NA; CDR3nt: TGTGCCAGCAGTTCCGTTTCCTCTGGAAACACCATATATTTT; CDR3aa: CASSSVSSGNTIYF
j_gene: TRBJ2-7; v_gene: TRBV25-1; abundance: NA; d_gene: TRBD1; CDR3nt: TGTGCCAGCTCTTATCACAGGGGTTACGAGCAGTACTTC; CDR3aa: CASSYHRGYEQYF
j_gene: TRBJ2-7; v_gene: TRBV19; abundance: NA; d_gene: NA; CDR3nt: TGTGCCAGTAGTAAAATCTCGGGAGCCTCCTACGAGCAGTACTTC; CDR3aa: CASSKISGASYEQYF
j_gene: TRBJ1-2; v_gene: TRBV5-1; abundance: NA; d_gene: NA; CDR3nt: TGCGCCAGCAGGCCGGGGGGAAGAGCGGGCTACACCTTC; CDR3aa: CASRPGGRAGYTF
j_gene: TRBJ2-1; v_gene: TRBV13; abundance: NA; d_gene: NA; CDR3nt: TGTGCCAGCAGCTACCTTAGTGAGCAGTTCTTC; CDR3aa: CASSYLSEQFF
j_gene: TRBJ1-4; v_gene: TRBV30; abundance: NA; d_gene: NA; CDR3nt: TGTGCCTGGACGGGTAGTCCAACTAATGAAAAACTGTTTTTT; CDR3aa: CAWTGSPTNEKLFF
j_gene: TRBJ1-1; v_gene: TRBV5-5; abundance: NA; d_gene: NA; CDR3nt: TGTGCCAGCGATCTTTCGGAGTACACTGAAGCTTTCTTT; CDR3aa: CASDLSEYTEAFF
j_gene: TRBJ2-7; v_gene: TRBV7-9; abundance: NA; d_gene: NA; CDR3nt: TGTGCCAGCAGCTTTACGGGGTTCCACGAGCAGTACTTC; CDR3aa: CASSFTGFHEQYF
j_gene: TRBJ2-3; v_gene: TRBV5-1; abundance: NA; d_gene: TRBD1; CDR3nt: TGCGCCAGCAGCCGAACAGGGGGACAGCGCACAGATACGCAGTATTTT; CDR3aa: CASSRTGGQRTDTQYF
j_gene: TRBJ2-1; v_gene: TRBV29-1; abundance: NA; d_gene: NA; CDR3nt: TGCAGCGTTGATCGGGTGGAAAGCTCCTACAATGAGCAGTTCTTC; CDR3aa: CSVDRVESSYNEQFF
j_gene: TRBJ1-1; v_gene: TRBV14; abundance: NA; d_gene: TRBD1; CDR3nt: TGTGCCAGCAGCCGACAGGGATACACTGAAGCTTTCTTT; CDR3aa: CASSRQGYTEAFF
j_gene: TRBJ2-3; v_gene: TRBV28; abundance: NA; d_gene: NA; CDR3nt: TGTGCCAGCAGTTTCCGTGGACAACCGTATACGCAGTATTTT; CDR3aa: CASSFRGQPYTQYF
j_gene: TRBJ2-1; v_gene: TRBV7-9; abundance: NA; d_gene: TRBD2; CDR3nt: TGTGCCAGCAGCTTAGGTGGGGGACTAGCGTCCCGTAATGAGCAGTTCTTC; CDR3aa: CASSLGGGLASRNEQFF
j_gene: TRBJ1-4; v_gene: TRBV6-1; abundance: NA; d_gene: NA; CDR3nt: TGTGCCAGCAGTGAGCGGGTTTATGAAAAACTGTTTTTT; CDR3aa: CASSERVYEKLFF
j_gene: TRBJ1-2; v_gene: TRBV6-5; abundance: NA; d_gene: NA; CDR3nt: TGTGCCAGCAGTTACTCCCCAGGGGAGTTAGGTGGCTACACCTTC; CDR3aa: CASSYSPGELGGYTF
j_gene: TRBJ2-7; v_gene: TRBV29-1; abundance: NA; d_gene: NA; CDR3nt: TGCAGCGTTGAAAGAGGTAAGGGAGACTACGAGCAGTACTTC; CDR3aa: CSVERGKGDYEQYF
j_gene: TRBJ1-1; v_gene: TRBV27; abundance: NA; d_gene: NA; CDR3nt: TGTGCCAGCAGTTTATTTATCGGGGACACTGAAGCTTTCTTT; CDR3aa: CASSLFIGDTEAFF